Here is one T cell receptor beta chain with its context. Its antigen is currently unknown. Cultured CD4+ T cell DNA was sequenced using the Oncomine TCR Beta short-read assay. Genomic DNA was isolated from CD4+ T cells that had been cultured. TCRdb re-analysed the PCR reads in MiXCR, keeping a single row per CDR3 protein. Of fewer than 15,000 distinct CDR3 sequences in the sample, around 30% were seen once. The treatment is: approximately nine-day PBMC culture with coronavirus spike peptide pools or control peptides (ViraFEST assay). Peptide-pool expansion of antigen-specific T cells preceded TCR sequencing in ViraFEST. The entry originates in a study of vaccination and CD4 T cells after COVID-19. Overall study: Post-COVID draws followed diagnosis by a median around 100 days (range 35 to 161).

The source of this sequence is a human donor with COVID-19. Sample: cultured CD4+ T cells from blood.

In DNA form, the CDR3 reads TGTGCCAGCAGCCCTGGGGAGGGGCCTACCTACGAGCAGTACTTC. It encodes CASSPGEGPTYEQYF. The V gene is TRBV6-1, the J gene TRBJ2-7; TRBD2 aligns across 7 bases. The CDR3 spans 15 residues. V trimming: 6 bases; J trimming: 2 bases; junction bases outside the gene matches: 10. CDR1 MNHNS and CDR2 SASEGT come from the germline V gene.